This T cell receptor (beta chain) is from a study of brain T cells in children with intractable seizures. The CDR3 totals 18 residues. The ends were cut back, 0 bases at V and 0 bases at J, with 17 bases in the middle. Germline CDR1 reads LNHDA; CDR2 reads SQIVND (reference sequence). Clones were sequenced by immunoSEQ multiplex PCR, and TCRdb holds only the in-frame ones, with some missing. The sample records about 340,000 clones, 93% being singletons. Documented time point: blood from clinic visit 5 months post-surgery; TSC patient then seizure free. Surgery cases with the highest brain T cell transcript signatures were chosen for sequencing. Patients received at least one anti-epileptic drug before surgery.

V and J are TRBV19 and TRBJ1-1; D may be TRBD1 (6 bases). The sequence derives from a boy in the first two years of life with tuberous sclerosis and intractable seizures. Material: peripheral blood, obtained 4 to 5 months after surgery. The CDR3: CASSIDSKTGLVNTEAFF. The CDR3 DNA is TGTGCCAGTAGTATAGATTCCAAAACAGGGCTCGTGAACACTGAAGCTTTCTTT.